Listed below are T cell receptor beta chains from one sample, sequenced in a study of breast tumors, draining lymph nodes, adjacent tissues. One entry per CDR3 protein, called by TCRdb with MiXCR from the multiplex PCR reads. The sample has around 150,000 distinct CDR3 sequences, under 25% seen once. The sample was axillary lymph node tissue. The source is a female donor with breast cancer. Some clones in this sample may be carry-over from other donors' samples. Each CDR3 is given with its conserved first and last residue. D genes are given only for firm matches. Rows give clone size only sometimes, using once, few, many, or a class for an expanded clone.

v_call: TRBV5-1; j_call: TRBJ2-7; d_call: -; clone_size: many; cdr3_aa: CASSLAGSEYEQYF; cdr3_nt: TGCGCCAGCAGCTTGGCCGGGTCGGAATACGAGCAGTACTTC
v_call: TRBV6-1; j_call: TRBJ2-1; d_call: -; clone_size: -; cdr3_aa: CASSESGGAHNEQFF; cdr3_nt: TGTGCCAGCAGTGAATCGGGGGGCGCGCACAATGAGCAGTTCTTC
v_call: TRBV6-6; j_call: TRBJ2-5; d_call: TRBD1; clone_size: many; cdr3_aa: CASSLTGGAETQYF; cdr3_nt: TGTGCCAGCAGTTTAACAGGGGGCGCAGAGACCCAGTACTTC
v_call: TRBV12-3/TRBV12-4; j_call: TRBJ2-7; d_call: -; clone_size: many; cdr3_aa: CASSLTGSTYEQYF; cdr3_nt: TGTGCCAGCAGTTTAACAGGGAGTACCTACGAGCAGTACTTC
v_call: TRBV24-1; j_call: TRBJ2-5; d_call: -; clone_size: many; cdr3_aa: CATSDRTATQETQYF; cdr3_nt: TGTGCCACCAGTGACCGGACGGCCACGCAAGAGACCCAGTACTTC
v_call: TRBV4-3; j_call: TRBJ2-2; d_call: -; clone_size: many; cdr3_aa: CASSQAREVGGNTGELFF; cdr3_nt: TGCGCCAGCAGCCAAGCCAGGGAGGTGGGAGGGAACACCGGGGAGCTGTTTTTT
v_call: TRBV24-1; j_call: TRBJ2-1; d_call: TRBD2; clone_size: -; cdr3_aa: CATPPGTSQQYNEQFF; cdr3_nt: TGTGCCACCCCCCCAGGGACTAGCCAACAATACAATGAGCAGTTCTTC
v_call: TRBV7-2; j_call: TRBJ2-6; d_call: -; clone_size: many; cdr3_aa: CASSQRPGANVLTF; cdr3_nt: TGTGCCAGCAGCCAGCGCCCTGGGGCCAACGTCCTGACTTTC
v_call: TRBV7-2; j_call: TRBJ2-1; d_call: -; clone_size: many; cdr3_aa: CASSSWTDYNEQFF; cdr3_nt: TGTGCCAGCAGCTCCTGGACCGACTACAATGAGCAGTTCTTC
v_call: TRBV24-1; j_call: TRBJ2-3; d_call: -; clone_size: many; cdr3_aa: CATSDLGGGTDTQYF; cdr3_nt: TGTGCCACCAGTGATTTAGGAGGGGGCACAGATACGCAGTATTTT
v_call: TRBV7-2; j_call: TRBJ2-3; d_call: TRBD2; clone_size: many; cdr3_aa: CASSFWGTSGTVETQYF; cdr3_nt: TGTGCCAGCAGCTTTTGGGGGACTAGCGGGACGGTGGAAACGCAGTATTTT
v_call: TRBV6-6; j_call: TRBJ2-2; d_call: -; clone_size: many; cdr3_aa: CASKIQGGSLADGELFF; cdr3_nt: TGTGCCAGCAAAATACAGGGGGGGTCACTAGCCGACGGGGAGCTGTTTTTT
v_call: TRBV6-1; j_call: TRBJ2-2; d_call: -; clone_size: once; cdr3_aa: CASSLKKPGVSPLNTGELIF; cdr3_nt: TGTGCCAGCAGCCTCAAGAAGCCAGGGGTCTCCCCCTTAAACACCGGGGAGCTGATTTTT
v_call: TRBV20-1; j_call: TRBJ2-3; d_call: TRBD2; clone_size: -; cdr3_aa: CSASGLAGKNADTQYF; cdr3_nt: TGCAGTGCCTCCGGACTAGCGGGTAAAAACGCAGATACGCAGTATTTT
v_call: TRBV20-1; j_call: TRBJ2-7; d_call: TRBD2; clone_size: many; cdr3_aa: CSARPSGKVSYEQYF; cdr3_nt: TGCAGTGCTAGACCCAGCGGGAAGGTATCCTACGAGCAGTACTTC
v_call: TRBV5-1; j_call: TRBJ2-1; d_call: -; clone_size: many; cdr3_aa: CASSLARGANEQFF; cdr3_nt: TGCGCCAGCAGCTTAGCCAGGGGGGCCAATGAGCAGTTCTTC
v_call: TRBV20-1; j_call: TRBJ2-2; d_call: TRBD2; clone_size: many; cdr3_aa: CSARAPGGGADAGELFF; cdr3_nt: TGCAGTGCTAGAGCCCCGGGAGGGGGGGCTGATGCCGGGGAGCTGTTTTTT
v_call: TRBV27; j_call: TRBJ2-7; d_call: -; clone_size: many; cdr3_aa: CASKYTGSYEQYF; cdr3_nt: TGTGCCAGCAAATATACAGGCTCCTACGAGCAGTACTTC
v_call: TRBV7-9; j_call: TRBJ1-5; d_call: TRBD1; clone_size: many; cdr3_aa: CASSPGTGNQPQHF; cdr3_nt: TGTGCCAGCAGCCCCGGGACAGGGAATCAGCCCCAGCATTTT
v_call: TRBV12-3/TRBV12-4; j_call: TRBJ1-1; d_call: -; clone_size: -; cdr3_aa: CASRLSGPNTEAFF; cdr3_nt: TGTGCCAGCAGACTATCGGGACCTAACACTGAAGCTTTCTTT
v_call: TRBV6-1; j_call: TRBJ1-5; d_call: -; clone_size: many; cdr3_aa: CASSYFPVGGNQPQHF; cdr3_nt: TGTGCCAGCAGTTACTTCCCGGTAGGTGGCAATCAGCCCCAGCATTTT
v_call: TRBV2; j_call: TRBJ2-5; d_call: TRBD1; clone_size: many; cdr3_aa: CASSDGSSGGPETQYF; cdr3_nt: TGTGCCAGCAGTGATGGGTCCTCAGGGGGCCCAGAGACCCAGTACTTC
v_call: TRBV7-8; j_call: TRBJ1-5; d_call: -; clone_size: -; cdr3_aa: CASSLPGAGNQPQHF; cdr3_nt: TGTGCCAGCAGCTTACCGGGGGCCGGCAATCAGCCCCAGCATTTT
v_call: TRBV12-3/TRBV12-4; j_call: TRBJ2-7; d_call: TRBD1; clone_size: many; cdr3_aa: CASSSDRSSYEQYF; cdr3_nt: TGTGCCAGCAGCTCGGACAGGAGTTCCTACGAGCAGTACTTC
v_call: TRBV27; j_call: TRBJ2-1; d_call: TRBD2; clone_size: few; cdr3_aa: CASSLNRLAADSEQFF; cdr3_nt: TGTGCCAGCAGTCTCAACCGACTAGCCGCCGACAGTGAGCAGTTCTTC
v_call: TRBV7-9; j_call: TRBJ1-3; d_call: -; clone_size: many; cdr3_aa: CASSLGRSGNTIYF; cdr3_nt: TGTGCCAGCAGCTTGGGCAGGTCTGGAAACACCATATATTTT
v_call: TRBV11-2; j_call: TRBJ2-1; d_call: -; clone_size: many; cdr3_aa: CASSHYMTSSYNEQFF; cdr3_nt: TGTGCCAGCAGCCACTACATGACCAGCTCCTACAATGAGCAGTTCTTC
v_call: TRBV20-1; j_call: TRBJ2-7; d_call: TRBD2; clone_size: many; cdr3_aa: CSANAMGLAGSYEQYF; cdr3_nt: TGCAGTGCTAACGCCATGGGACTAGCGGGATCCTACGAGCAGTACTTC
v_call: TRBV6-6; j_call: TRBJ1-2; d_call: -; clone_size: many; cdr3_aa: CASRSWVSNYGYTF; cdr3_nt: TGTGCCAGCAGGTCATGGGTTTCTAACTATGGCTACACCTTC
v_call: TRBV27; j_call: TRBJ2-5; d_call: -; clone_size: many; cdr3_aa: CASSFFEKGQETQYF; cdr3_nt: TGTGCCAGCAGTTTTTTTGAAAAGGGCCAAGAGACCCAGTACTTC
v_call: TRBV20-1; j_call: TRBJ1-2; d_call: TRBD1; clone_size: many; cdr3_aa: CSAAGQGTYGYTF; cdr3_nt: TGCAGTGCGGCGGGACAGGGGACCTATGGCTACACCTTC
v_call: TRBV28; j_call: TRBJ2-1; d_call: -; clone_size: many; cdr3_aa: CASSSFAATSYNEQFF; cdr3_nt: TGTGCCAGCAGTTCCTTTGCTGCTACCTCCTACAATGAGCAGTTCTTC
v_call: TRBV18; j_call: TRBJ2-1; d_call: TRBD1; clone_size: -; cdr3_aa: CASSPGTGRFF; cdr3_nt: TGTGCCAGCTCACCAGGGACAGGGCGGTTCTTC
v_call: TRBV12-5; j_call: TRBJ1-5; d_call: -; clone_size: few; cdr3_aa: CASGLKPPGPRDQPQHF; cdr3_nt: TGTGCTAGTGGTTTGAAACCCCCGGGACCCAGGGATCAGCCCCAGCATTTT
v_call: TRBV30; j_call: TRBJ2-5; d_call: -; clone_size: few; cdr3_aa: CAWSKGGGETLYF; cdr3_nt: TGTGCCTGGAGTAAGGGGGGGGGAGAGACCCTGTACTTC
v_call: TRBV18; j_call: TRBJ2-5; d_call: -; clone_size: many; cdr3_aa: CASSPPTQRETQYF; cdr3_nt: TGTGCCAGCTCACCACCGACACAGAGAGAGACCCAGTACTTC
v_call: TRBV7-8; j_call: TRBJ2-5; d_call: -; clone_size: many; cdr3_aa: CASSLAQGRQETQYF; cdr3_nt: TGTGCCAGCAGCTTAGCGCAGGGACGGCAAGAGACCCAGTACTTC
v_call: TRBV6-5; j_call: TRBJ2-5; d_call: TRBD1; clone_size: many; cdr3_aa: CASSHRDSRETQYF; cdr3_nt: TGTGCCAGCAGCCACCGGGACAGTCGAGAGACCCAGTACTTC
v_call: TRBV15; j_call: TRBJ2-7; d_call: TRBD2; clone_size: many; cdr3_aa: CATSRDRGSEEQYF; cdr3_nt: TGTGCCACCAGCAGAGATCGCGGGAGTGAGGAGCAGTACTTC
v_call: TRBV7-2; j_call: TRBJ2-5; d_call: -; clone_size: -; cdr3_aa: CASSPAGQPGETQYF; cdr3_nt: TGTGCCAGCAGCCCCGCGGGACAGCCTGGAGAGACCCAGTACTTC
v_call: TRBV18; j_call: TRBJ1-5; d_call: -; clone_size: few; cdr3_aa: CASSSDSSNQPQHF; cdr3_nt: TGTGCCAGCTCATCGGACAGTAGCAATCAGCCCCAGCATTTT
v_call: TRBV28; j_call: TRBJ2-3; d_call: -; clone_size: many; cdr3_aa: CASSMTDTDTQYF; cdr3_nt: TGTGCCAGCAGTATGACAGACACAGATACGCAGTATTTT
v_call: TRBV13; j_call: TRBJ2-5; d_call: TRBD1; clone_size: many; cdr3_aa: CASSLLDRGGETQYF; cdr3_nt: TGTGCCAGCAGCTTACTCGACAGGGGAGGAGAGACCCAGTACTTC
v_call: TRBV27; j_call: TRBJ2-6; d_call: -; clone_size: few; cdr3_aa: CASSLQGTGANVLTF; cdr3_nt: TGTGCCAGCAGTCTACAGGGTACCGGGGCCAACGTCCTGACTTTC
v_call: TRBV5-6; j_call: TRBJ2-7; d_call: TRBD1; clone_size: many; cdr3_aa: CASSFLPPGQLVHEQYF; cdr3_nt: TGTGCCAGCAGCTTCCTACCCCCGGGACAGTTGGTCCACGAGCAGTACTTC
v_call: TRBV11-2; j_call: TRBJ1-2; d_call: -; clone_size: many; cdr3_aa: CASSLGETNYGYTF; cdr3_nt: TGTGCCAGCAGCTTGGGCGAGACCAACTATGGCTACACCTTC
v_call: TRBV5-6; j_call: TRBJ2-3; d_call: TRBD1; clone_size: many; cdr3_aa: CASSRGQGLTDTQYF; cdr3_nt: TGTGCCAGCAGCCGGGGACAGGGTCTGACAGATACGCAGTATTTT
v_call: TRBV30; j_call: TRBJ2-1; d_call: -; clone_size: -; cdr3_aa: CAWSVANHPADEQFF; cdr3_nt: TGTGCCTGGAGTGTGGCTAATCATCCGGCGGATGAGCAGTTCTTC
v_call: TRBV12-3/TRBV12-4; j_call: TRBJ2-7; d_call: -; clone_size: once; cdr3_aa: CASSLLSPYSCEQYF; cdr3_nt: -
v_call: TRBV24-1; j_call: TRBJ2-1; d_call: TRBD2; clone_size: many; cdr3_aa: CATSGAPSGRINEQFF; cdr3_nt: TGTGCCACCAGTGGGGCTCCTAGCGGGAGAATCAATGAGCAGTTCTTC
v_call: TRBV12-3/TRBV12-4; j_call: TRBJ2-2; d_call: TRBD1; clone_size: many; cdr3_aa: CASSPGQGVGGELFF; cdr3_nt: TGTGCCAGCAGTCCGGGACAGGGGGTCGGCGGGGAGCTGTTTTTT
v_call: TRBV19; j_call: TRBJ2-3; d_call: TRBD1; clone_size: many; cdr3_aa: CASARTGASTDTQYF; cdr3_nt: TGTGCCAGTGCCCGGACAGGCGCTAGCACAGATACGCAGTATTTT
v_call: TRBV19; j_call: TRBJ2-7; d_call: TRBD1; clone_size: many; cdr3_aa: CASSRTGSIYEQYF; cdr3_nt: TGTGCCAGTAGTAGGACAGGGTCAATTTACGAGCAGTACTTC
v_call: TRBV5-1; j_call: TRBJ2-3; d_call: TRBD1; clone_size: many; cdr3_aa: CASSLDRGSGTQYF; cdr3_nt: TGCGCCAGCAGCTTGGACAGGGGAAGTGGTACGCAGTATTTT
v_call: TRBV7-6; j_call: TRBJ2-7; d_call: TRBD2; clone_size: many; cdr3_aa: CASGKPGGYEQYF; cdr3_nt: TGTGCCAGCGGCAAACCGGGAGGCTACGAGCAGTACTTC
v_call: TRBV14; j_call: TRBJ2-7; d_call: TRBD2; clone_size: many; cdr3_aa: CASSPPGTSYEQYF; cdr3_nt: TGTGCCAGCAGCCCCCCCGGGACTAGCTACGAGCAGTACTTC
v_call: TRBV7-9; j_call: TRBJ2-3; d_call: TRBD2; clone_size: many; cdr3_aa: CASSPSGSLTDTQYF; cdr3_nt: TGTGCCAGCTCCCCTAGCGGGAGTTTGACAGATACGCAGTATTTT
v_call: TRBV20-1; j_call: TRBJ2-7; d_call: -; clone_size: many; cdr3_aa: CSARGPVSYEQYF; cdr3_nt: TGCAGTGCTAGGGGACCGGTCTCCTACGAGCAGTACTTC
v_call: TRBV7-2; j_call: TRBJ2-5; d_call: -; clone_size: -; cdr3_aa: CASSLRDRGSSRETQYF; cdr3_nt: TGTGCCAGCAGCTTGCGGGACAGAGGGTCCTCCAGGGAGACCCAGTACTTC